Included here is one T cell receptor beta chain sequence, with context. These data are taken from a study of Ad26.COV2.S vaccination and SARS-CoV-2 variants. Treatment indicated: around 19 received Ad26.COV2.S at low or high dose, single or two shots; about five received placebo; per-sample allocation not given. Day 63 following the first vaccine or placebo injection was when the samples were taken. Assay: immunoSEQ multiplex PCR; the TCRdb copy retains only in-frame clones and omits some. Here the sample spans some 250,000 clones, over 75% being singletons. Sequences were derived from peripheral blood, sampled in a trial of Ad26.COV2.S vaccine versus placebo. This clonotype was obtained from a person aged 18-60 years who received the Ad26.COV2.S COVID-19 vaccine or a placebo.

The CDR3 nucleotides are TGTGCCAGCAGTTTTGGACAGGGAGGTCAGCCCCAGCATTTT. Encoded protein: CASSFGQGGQPQHF. The gene calls are TRBV27 and TRBJ1-5, with TRBD1 identical over 8 bases. Germline V gene lookup returns CDR1 MNHEY and CDR2 SMNVEV (reference sequence). The trim removed 3 bases at V and 6 bases at J, leaving 4 bases unmatched. This CDR3 spans 14 amino acids.